Each of the 19 T cell receptor beta chains below was sequenced from the same sample in a study of blood T cell repertoires in COVID-19. Using immunoSEQ multiplex PCR, the repertoire was profiled, and TCRdb retains in-frame clones only, with some absent. The table has some 200,000 clones, around 83% seen once. The source material was peripheral blood. These receptors were collected from a man aged 50 to 59 who had recovered from COVID-19.

The V call is TRBV28, the J call TRBJ2-7; 7 bases are a match to TRBD1. With V trimmed by 10 bases and J by 2 bases, 17 bases remained unmatched. Germline V lookup: CDR1 MDHEN, CDR2 SYDVKM. The CDR3 totals 16 residues. The CDR3 sequence: CAITTTGTAITYEQYF. As DNA, the CDR3 is TGTGCCATCACAACGACCGGGACAGCTATTACCTACGAGCAGTACTTC.

This rearrangement joins TRBV7-2 to TRBJ2-1, with 9 bases aligning to TRBD2. The V gene end was trimmed by 3 bases and the J gene end by 3 bases; junction bases not matched to a gene: 3. Germline loops: CDR1 SGHTA, CDR2 FQGNSA. The CDR3 loop spans 15 amino acids. CDR3 DNA: TGTGCCAGCAGCTTTTTTAGCGGGAGCTACAATGAGCAGTTCTTC. It encodes CASSFFSGSYNEQFF.

A note on this clone: The sample carries other DNA sequences with the same CDR3. This chain links TRBV7-2 with TRBJ2-2; D remains ambiguous. V shed 1 base and J shed 4 bases, with 7 bases lying between them. Germline V CDR1 and CDR2: SGHTA, FQGNSA. This CDR3 is built from 14 residues. DNA of the CDR3: TGTGCCAGCAGCTTAGATCCGGGCACCGGGGAGCTGTTTTTT. Residues: CASSLDPGTGELFF.

The V and J genes are TRBV28 and TRBJ2-6; TRBD2 matches at 8 bases. CDR1 is MDHEN, CDR2 SYDVKM, per germline. The junction had 18 bases not matched to a gene; V was cut back by 5 bases and J by 0 bases. This CDR3 spans 21 amino acids. The CDR3 spells CASSTITGGRPQSSGANVLTF. The DNA for the CDR3 is TGTGCCAGCAGTACGATCACTGGCGGGAGGCCCCAGAGCTCTGGGGCCAACGTCCTGACTTTC.

The chain has TRBV30 and TRBJ2-3; possible D gene TRBD1, 6 bases. Trimming shortened V by 5 bases and J by 0 bases, and 12 bases separated the two germline ends. The CDR3 covers 14 residues. From germline, CDR1 is GTSNPN and CDR2 SVGIG (reference sequence). The CDR3 coding sequence is TGTGCCTGGTCAAAGGGGGATAGCACAGATACGCAGTATTTT. Translation gives CAWSKGDSTDTQYF.

This chain uses TRBV11-2 with TRBJ1-1, with D possibly being TRBD1 (5 bases). Germline V gene data show CDR1 as SGHAT and CDR2 as FQNNGV. Trimming took off 6 bases at V and 0 bases at J, with 14 bases between the two ends. The CDR3 has 15 amino acids. The CDR3 sequence is CASRPGKGMNTEAFF. Written as DNA, the CDR3 is TGTGCCAGCAGACCAGGGAAGGGCATGAACACTGAAGCTTTCTTT.

The chain has TRBV7-6 and TRBJ2-1, with 13 nucleotides matching TRBD2. This CDR3 contains 15 residues. V dropped 4 bases and J dropped 3; count of bases not matched to a gene: 0. Germline CDR1 reads SGHVS; CDR2 reads FNYEAQ. In DNA form, the CDR3 reads TGTGCCAGCAGCTGGACTAGCGGGGGCTACAATGAGCAGTTCTTC. This gives the protein CASSWTSGGYNEQFF.

The chain carries TRBV2 and TRBJ1-1; 9 nucleotides align to TRBD1. From germline, CDR1 is SNHLY and CDR2 FYNNEI. Trimming at V came to 6 bases and at J to 1 base, leaving 3 bases not matched to a gene. The CDR3 runs 14 residues. CDR3 DNA: TGTGCCAGCAGATACAGGGGGCGGAACACTGAAGCTTTCTTT. Protein sequence: CASRYRGRNTEAFF.

The chain uses TRBV7-2 and TRBJ1-1; 10 bases align to TRBD1. Germline loops: CDR1 SGHTA, CDR2 FQGNSA. The CDR3 runs to 15 residues. Unmatched junction bases numbered 21, after V lost 10 bases and J lost 13 bases. The CDR3 DNA reads TGTGCCAATAACGACAGGGGGCGCGTACGGGCTGAGGTTTTCTTT. Translating gives CANNDRGRVRAEVFF. Drawing the rest from reference TRBV7-2 and TRBJ1-1, the complete variable domain is GAGVSQSPSNKVTEKGKDVELRCDPISGHTALYWYRQSLGQGLEFLIYFQGNSAPDKSGLPSDRFSAERTGGSVSTLTIQRTQQEDSAVYLCANNDRGRVRAEVFFGQGTRLTVV.

This clone was counted many times. The gene calls are TRBV28 and TRBJ1-5; D may be TRBD1 (5 bases). V was cut by 1 base and J by 12 bases, with 13 bases left in between. The CDR3 length is 13 residues. CDR1 is MDHEN and CDR2 is SYDVKM in the germline V gene. The CDR3 sequence: CASSLSLGGYQHF. The CDR3 nucleotides read TGTGCCAGCAGTTTATCCCTCGGGGGGTACCAGCATTTT.

V is TRBV29-1 and J is TRBJ2-5, with D perhaps matching TRBD2 (5 bases). Germline V gives CDR1 SQVTM, CDR2 ANQGSEA. Trimming left V 3 bases short and J 3 bases short, with 11 bases between. The CDR3 has 13 amino acids. CDR3 residues: CSVELREKETQYF. The CDR3 nucleotides read TGCAGCGTTGAGCTTAGGGAGAAAGAGACCCAGTACTTC.

V and J are TRBV9 and TRBJ1-1; D is undetermined. Trimming stripped 5 bases from V and 0 bases from J, with 5 bases between. Germline-derived CDR1 and CDR2 are SGDLS and YYNGEE. The CDR3 covers 12 residues. CDR3 nucleotide sequence: TGTGCCAGCAGACAGATGAACACTGAAGCTTTCTTT. It specifies CASRQMNTEAFF.

The chain has TRBV30 and TRBJ2-6; 7 nucleotides line up with TRBD1. V shed 6 bases and J 8 bases; nucleotides not matched to a gene: 13. The CDR3 consists of 15 residues. Per germline, CDR1 GTSNPN and CDR2 SVGIG (reference sequence). This CDR3 reads CACQGQTKGSNVLTF. CDR3 DNA: TGTGCCTGTCAGGGACAGACCAAGGGGTCCAACGTCCTGACTTTC.

This clone has only a few counts. The V call is TRBV5-5, the J call TRBJ2-7; D may be TRBD1 (6 bases). Germline V gives CDR1 SGHKS, CDR2 YYEKEE (reference sequence). The CDR3 runs 15 residues. The ends were cut back, 4 bases at V and 3 bases at J, with 17 bases in the middle. DNA for the CDR3: TGTGCCAGCAGCGTCCGGGACACCGAGAGCTACGAGCAGTACTTC. Its translation: CASSVRDTESYEQYF.

The V and J genes are TRBV6-4 and TRBJ2-1, with TRBD1 matching 8 bases. The V gene's germline CDR1 is MRHNA and CDR2 SNTAGT. This CDR3 is built from 14 residues. V was clipped by 7 bases and J by 3 bases; unmatched bases: 5. The chain's CDR3 is CASTPDRGYNEQFF. The CDR3 DNA sequence: TGTGCCAGCACTCCTGACAGGGGCTACAATGAGCAGTTCTTC.

This rearrangement joins TRBV11-2 to TRBJ2-3, with TRBD1 identical over 8 bases. Germline V gene lookup returns CDR1 SGHAT and CDR2 FQNNGV. Trimming removed 3 bases from V and 0 bases from J; junction bases left unmatched: 5. The CDR3 sequence is 16 residues long. The CDR3 coding sequence is TGTGCCAGCAGCTTGGGACAGGTAACTAGCACAGATACGCAGTATTTT. It is translated as CASSLGQVTSTDTQYF.

This chain joins TRBV28 and TRBJ2-3, with 7 nucleotides matching TRBD1. Germline CDR1 is MDHEN and CDR2 is SYDVKM. Losses at the gene ends were 6 bases for V and 1 base for J; bases not matched to a gene: 7. The CDR3 runs 15 residues. The CDR3 coding sequence is TGTGCCAGCAGAAACAGGGGCCGAGGCACAGATACGCAGTATTTT. Encoded protein: CASRNRGRGTDTQYF.

The chain is built from TRBV29-1 and TRBJ1-2; 7 nucleotides align to TRBD1. V lost 4 bases to trimming and J lost 0 bases; unmatched junction nucleotides: 5. The germline V gene encodes CDR1 SQVTM and CDR2 ANQGSEA. CDR3 length equals 14 residues. DNA of the CDR3: TGCAGCGTTGTTGTGACAGGGACTAACTATGGCTACACCTTC. Encoded protein: CSVVVTGTNYGYTF.

The chain recombines TRBV6-2 or TRBV6-3 with TRBJ2-2, with unresolved D. CDR1 MNHEY and CDR2 SVGEGT come from the germline V gene. V dropped 4 bases and J dropped 3 bases, with 6 bases sitting between them. The CDR3 runs 13 residues. This CDR3 is CASSSLDTGELFF. Written as DNA, the CDR3 is TGTGCCAGCAGTTCCCTTGACACCGGGGAGCTGTTTTTT.